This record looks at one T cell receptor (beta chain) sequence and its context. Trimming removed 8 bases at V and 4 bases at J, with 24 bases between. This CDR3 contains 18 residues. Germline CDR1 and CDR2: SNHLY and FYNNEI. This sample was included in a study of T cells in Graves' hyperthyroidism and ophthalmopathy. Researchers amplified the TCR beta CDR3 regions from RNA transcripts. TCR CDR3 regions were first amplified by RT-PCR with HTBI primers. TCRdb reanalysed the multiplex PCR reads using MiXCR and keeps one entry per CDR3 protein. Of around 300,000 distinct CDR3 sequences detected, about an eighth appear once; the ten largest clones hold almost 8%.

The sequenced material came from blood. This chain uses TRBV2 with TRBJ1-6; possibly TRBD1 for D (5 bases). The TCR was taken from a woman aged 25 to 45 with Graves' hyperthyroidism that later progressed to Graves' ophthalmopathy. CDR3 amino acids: CASLKFSPIRAYNSPLHF. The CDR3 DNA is TGTGCCAGCTTAAAGTTTAGCCCCATCAGGGCTTATAATTCACCCCTCCACTTT.